This T cell receptor beta chain is drawn from a study of cytomegalovirus exposure and HLA in healthy donors. Overall study context: Samples from HLA-typed donors yielded about 85 million unique TCRs in an early data release.

Both 60 Vbeta primers and 13 Jbeta primers went into the PCR. TCRdb keeps only in-frame clones here, not all; method: immunoSEQ multiplex PCR. Seen here are fewer than 250,000 clones, over 80% observed once, and the top ten hold more than 8.5%. The study, taken as a whole, reports: In a later analysis, TCR beta V- and J-gene trimming showed a link to a missense DCLRE1C variant.

For this clone: Antigen unknown.

This receptor was taken from a woman aged 45 to 65 in good health and CMV-seropositive. Sample: PBMCs.

In DNA form, the CDR3 reads TGTGCCAGCGGCGGGACTAGCGGGGGTTACGAGCAGTACTTC. The encoded protein is CASGGTSGGYEQYF. The V gene is TRBV2, the J gene TRBJ2-7; 14 nucleotides line up with TRBD2. V lost 8 bases to trimming and J lost 4 bases; unmatched junction nucleotides: 4. Germline V CDR1 and CDR2: SNHLY, FYNNEI. This CDR3 is 14 amino acids long. Complete variable domain (other parts from reference TRBV2 and TRBJ2-7): EPEVTQTPSHQVTQMGQEVILRCVPISNHLYFYWYRQILGQKVEFLVSFYNNEISEKSEIFDDQFSVERPDGSNFTLKIRSTKLEDSAMYFCASGGTSGGYEQYFGPGTRLTVT.